These 7 T cell receptor beta chains share one sample of origin, sequenced in a study of glioma-infiltrating T cells (dated by TCRdb to about 2016). Sequencing used an Illumina MiSeq. TCR alpha and beta CDR3 regions were amplified with the iRepertoire nested amplicon-rescue multiplex PCR (arm-PCR) platform from RNA. TCRdb trimmed the raw reads at Q25, called clones with MiXCR and kept productive beta chains. Entries are consolidated by CDR3 protein sequence, retaining the most common genes and DNA. Counted in this sample were 95,000 to 110,000 distinct CDR3 sequences; around 28% of them appeared once. The top ten hold approximately 43% of the sample. Sequenced: glioma tissue, nonneoplastic brain tissue, or PBMCs (not recorded which). These receptor sequences come from a human donor with low-grade glioma or glioblastoma, undergoing nonglioma brain surgery, or in good health (not recorded which).

The chain links TRBV19 to TRBJ1-6; 7 nucleotides line up with TRBD1. Trimming at V came to 6 bases and at J to 5 bases, leaving 4 bases not matched to a gene. Looked up from germline, CDR1 is LNHDA and CDR2 is SQIVND (reference sequence). The length of the CDR3 is 14 residues. This CDR3 reads CASSSQGNNSPLHF. CDR3 bases: TGTGCCAGTAGCTCACAGGGGAATAATTCACCCCTCCACTTT.

This clonotype was picked up many times. This chain joins TRBV27 and TRBJ1-1; D call uncertain. Looked up from germline, CDR1 is MNHEY and CDR2 is SMNVEV (reference sequence). V lost 2 bases, J lost 4 bases, and 8 bases lay in between. CDR3 size: 13 residues. Here the CDR3 reads CASSLTTVTEAFF. The CDR3 region has the DNA TGTGCCAGCAGTTTAACTACTGTCACTGAAGCTTTCTTT.

On this clonotype: A much larger clone lies one base from this, so it may be a read error. The genes are TRBV19 and TRBJ1-5; 8 nucleotides line up with TRBD1. Germline V gene data show CDR1 as LNHDA and CDR2 as SQIVND (reference sequence). CDR3 length: 13 residues. CDR3 nucleotides: TGTGCCACCGCAGGACAGGGTTGGCAGCCCCATCATTTT. Translation: CATAGQGWQPHHF.

J is TRBJ1-5 and V is TRBV29-1, with 7 bases matching TRBD1. CDR3 size: 14 residues. Germline loops: CDR1 SQVTM, CDR2 ANQGSEA. V was pared by 6 bases and J by 4 bases, with 9 bases of the junction left unmatched. CDR3 sequence (DNA): TGCAGCGTCTCACAGGGGAGGCAAAATCAGCCCCAGCATTTT. This sequence encodes CSVSQGRQNQPQHF.

Many counts were recorded for this clonotype. The chain couples TRBV2 to TRBJ1-3; no reliable D call. The length of the CDR3 is 15 residues. Trimming left V 2 bases short and J 0 bases short, with 8 bases between. Germline lookup yields CDR1 SNHLY and CDR2 FYNNEI. The DNA for the CDR3 is TGTGCCAGCAGTGAATGGCAATACTCTGGAAACACCATATATTTT. Protein sequence: CASSEWQYSGNTIYF.

For this clonotype: With a much larger clone just one base away, this may be a read error. The chain uses TRBV6-2 or TRBV6-3 and TRBJ2-7; the D is unclear. The CDR3 is made up of 11 amino acids. Germline loops: CDR1 MNHEY, CDR2 SVGEGT. The CDR3, as DNA: TGTACCAGCAGCCAAGACTACGAGCAGTACTTC. Translating gives CTSSQDYEQYF.

This clonotype was seen only once. A much larger clone lies one base from this, so it may be a read error. V and J are TRBV4-2 and TRBJ1-5; D unclear. Germline loops: CDR1 LGHNA, CDR2 YNFKEQ. The CDR3 has 14 amino acids. CDR3 loop: CASSPGSLNQPQNF. CDR3 sequence (DNA): TGTGCCAGCAGCCCGGGGTCTCTGAATCAGCCCCAGAATTTT.